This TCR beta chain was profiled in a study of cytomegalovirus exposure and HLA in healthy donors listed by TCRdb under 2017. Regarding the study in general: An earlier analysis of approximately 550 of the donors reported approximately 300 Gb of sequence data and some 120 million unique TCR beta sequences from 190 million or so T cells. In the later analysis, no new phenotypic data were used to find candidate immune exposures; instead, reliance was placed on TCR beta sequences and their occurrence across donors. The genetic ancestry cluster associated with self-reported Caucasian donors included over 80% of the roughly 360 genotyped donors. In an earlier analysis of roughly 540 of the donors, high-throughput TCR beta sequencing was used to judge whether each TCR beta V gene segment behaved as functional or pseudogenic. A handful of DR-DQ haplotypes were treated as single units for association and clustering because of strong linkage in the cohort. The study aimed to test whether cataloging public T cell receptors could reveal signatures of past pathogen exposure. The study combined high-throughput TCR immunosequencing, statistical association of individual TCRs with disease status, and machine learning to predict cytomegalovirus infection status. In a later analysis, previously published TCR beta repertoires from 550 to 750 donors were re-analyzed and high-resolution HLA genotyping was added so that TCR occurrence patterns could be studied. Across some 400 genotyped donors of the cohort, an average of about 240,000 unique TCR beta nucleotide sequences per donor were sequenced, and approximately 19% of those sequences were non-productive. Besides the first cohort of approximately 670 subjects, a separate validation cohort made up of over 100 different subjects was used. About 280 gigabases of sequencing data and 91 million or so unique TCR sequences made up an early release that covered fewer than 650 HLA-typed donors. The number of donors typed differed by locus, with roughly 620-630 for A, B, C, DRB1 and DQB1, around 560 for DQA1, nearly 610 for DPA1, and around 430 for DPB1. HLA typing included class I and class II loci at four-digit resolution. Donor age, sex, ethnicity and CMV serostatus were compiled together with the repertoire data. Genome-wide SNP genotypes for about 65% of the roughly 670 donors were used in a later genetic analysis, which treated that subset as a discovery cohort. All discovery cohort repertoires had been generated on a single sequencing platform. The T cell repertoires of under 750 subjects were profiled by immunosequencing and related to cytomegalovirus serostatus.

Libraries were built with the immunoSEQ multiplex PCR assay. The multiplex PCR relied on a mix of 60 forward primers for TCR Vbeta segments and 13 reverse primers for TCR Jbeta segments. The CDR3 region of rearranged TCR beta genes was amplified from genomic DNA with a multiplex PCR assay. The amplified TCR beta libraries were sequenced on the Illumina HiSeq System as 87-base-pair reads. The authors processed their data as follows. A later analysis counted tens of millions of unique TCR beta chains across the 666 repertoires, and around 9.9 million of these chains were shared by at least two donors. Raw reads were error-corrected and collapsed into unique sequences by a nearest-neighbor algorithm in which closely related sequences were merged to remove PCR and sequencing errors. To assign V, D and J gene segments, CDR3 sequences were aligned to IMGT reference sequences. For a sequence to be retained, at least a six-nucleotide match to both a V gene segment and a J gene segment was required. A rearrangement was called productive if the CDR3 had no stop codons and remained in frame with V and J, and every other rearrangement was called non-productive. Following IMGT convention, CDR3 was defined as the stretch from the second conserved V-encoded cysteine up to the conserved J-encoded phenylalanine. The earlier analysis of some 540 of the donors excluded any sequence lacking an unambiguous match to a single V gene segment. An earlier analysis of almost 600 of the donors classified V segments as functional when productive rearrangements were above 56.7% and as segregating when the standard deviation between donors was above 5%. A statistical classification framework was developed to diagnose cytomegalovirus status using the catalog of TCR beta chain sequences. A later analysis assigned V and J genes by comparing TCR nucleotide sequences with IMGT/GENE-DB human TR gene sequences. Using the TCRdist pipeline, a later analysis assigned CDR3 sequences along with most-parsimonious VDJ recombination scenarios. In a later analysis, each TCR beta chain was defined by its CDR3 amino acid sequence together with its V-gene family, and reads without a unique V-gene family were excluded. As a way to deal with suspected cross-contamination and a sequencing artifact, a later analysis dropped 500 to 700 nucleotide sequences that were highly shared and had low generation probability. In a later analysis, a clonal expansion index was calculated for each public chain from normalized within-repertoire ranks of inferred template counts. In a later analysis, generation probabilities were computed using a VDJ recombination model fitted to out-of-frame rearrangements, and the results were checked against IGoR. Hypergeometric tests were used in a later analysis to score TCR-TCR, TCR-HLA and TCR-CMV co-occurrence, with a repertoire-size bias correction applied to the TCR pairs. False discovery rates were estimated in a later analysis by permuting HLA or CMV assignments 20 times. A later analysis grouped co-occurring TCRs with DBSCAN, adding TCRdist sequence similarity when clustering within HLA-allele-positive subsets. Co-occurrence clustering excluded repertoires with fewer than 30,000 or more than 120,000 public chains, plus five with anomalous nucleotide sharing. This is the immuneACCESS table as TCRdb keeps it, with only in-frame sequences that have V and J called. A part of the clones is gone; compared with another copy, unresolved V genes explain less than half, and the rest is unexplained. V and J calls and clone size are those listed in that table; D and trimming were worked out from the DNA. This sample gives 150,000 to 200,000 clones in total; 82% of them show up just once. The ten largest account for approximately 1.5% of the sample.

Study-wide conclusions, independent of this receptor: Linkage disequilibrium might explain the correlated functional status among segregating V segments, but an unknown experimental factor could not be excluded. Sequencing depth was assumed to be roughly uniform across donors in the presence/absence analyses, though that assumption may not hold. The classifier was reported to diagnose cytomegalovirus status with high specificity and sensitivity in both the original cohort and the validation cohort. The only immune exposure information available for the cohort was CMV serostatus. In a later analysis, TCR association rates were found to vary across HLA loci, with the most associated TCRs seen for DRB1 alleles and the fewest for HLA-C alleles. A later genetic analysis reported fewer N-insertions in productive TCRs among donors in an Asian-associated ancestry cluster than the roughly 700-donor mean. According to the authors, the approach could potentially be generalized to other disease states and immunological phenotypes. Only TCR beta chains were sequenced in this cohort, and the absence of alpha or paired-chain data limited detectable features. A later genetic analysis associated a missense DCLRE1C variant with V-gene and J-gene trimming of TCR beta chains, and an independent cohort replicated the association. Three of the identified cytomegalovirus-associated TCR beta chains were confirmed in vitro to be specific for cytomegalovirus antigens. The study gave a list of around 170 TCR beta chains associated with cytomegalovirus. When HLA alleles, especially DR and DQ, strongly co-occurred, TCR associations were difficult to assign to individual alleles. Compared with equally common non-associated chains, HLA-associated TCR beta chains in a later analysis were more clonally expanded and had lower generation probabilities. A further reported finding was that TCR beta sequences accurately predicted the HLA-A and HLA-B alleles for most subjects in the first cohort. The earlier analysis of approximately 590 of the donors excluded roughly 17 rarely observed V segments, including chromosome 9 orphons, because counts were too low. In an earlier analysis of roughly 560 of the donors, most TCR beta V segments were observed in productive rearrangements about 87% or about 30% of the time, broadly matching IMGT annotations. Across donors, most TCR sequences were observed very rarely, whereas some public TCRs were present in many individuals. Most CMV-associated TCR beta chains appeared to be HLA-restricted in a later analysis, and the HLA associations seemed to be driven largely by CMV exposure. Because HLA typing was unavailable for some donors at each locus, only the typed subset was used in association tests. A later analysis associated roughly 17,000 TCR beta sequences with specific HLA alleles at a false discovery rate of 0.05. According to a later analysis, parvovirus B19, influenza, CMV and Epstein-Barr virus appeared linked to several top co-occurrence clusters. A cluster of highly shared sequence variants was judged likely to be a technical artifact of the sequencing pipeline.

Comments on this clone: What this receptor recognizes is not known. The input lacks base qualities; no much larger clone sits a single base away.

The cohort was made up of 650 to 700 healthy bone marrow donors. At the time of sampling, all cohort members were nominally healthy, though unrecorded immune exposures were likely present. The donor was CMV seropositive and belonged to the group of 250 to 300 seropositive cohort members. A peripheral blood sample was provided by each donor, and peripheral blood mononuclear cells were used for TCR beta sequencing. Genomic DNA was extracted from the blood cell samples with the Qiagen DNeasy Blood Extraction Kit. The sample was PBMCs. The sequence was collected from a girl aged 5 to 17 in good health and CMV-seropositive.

The CDR3 reads as follows: CASSPKTGGPDTQYF. Here is the DNA: TGCGCCAGCAGCCCAAAAACGGGGGGCCCGGATACGCAGTATTTT. The sequence joins TRBV4-3 to TRBJ2-3; the D gene is perhaps TRBD2, from 7 matching bases. The CDR3 covers 15 residues, taking in both the cysteine and the phenylalanine. Left in the record is the CDR3 DNA by itself, 45 bases read in frame from the first base. Cut back by 4 bases and 6 bases, the V and J ends lie 17 bases apart. CDR1 and CDR2 are read off the germline V gene as LGHNA and YSLEER.